The 13 T cell receptor beta chains listed next were all sequenced from one sample in a study of vaccination effects on CD4 cells after COVID-19. Using immunoSEQ multiplex PCR, the repertoire was profiled, and TCRdb retains in-frame clones only, with some absent. The profile shows about 63,000 clones, around 75% of them singletons. Antigen-specific CD4+ T cells were expanded with viral peptide pools in the ViraFEST assay before sequencing. CD4+ T cells were isolated after roughly nine days of culture. No vaccinee had earlier SARS-CoV-2 infection, and nucleocapsid antibodies were negative. No antigen is known for these receptors. This specimen consisted of CD4+ T cells from PBMCs cultured with HCoV-OC43 spike peptides, obtained before COVID-19 vaccination. Subset of the sample: HCoV-OC43 spike overlapping peptide pool stimulation. All receptors come from a human donor who received a COVID-19 vaccine.

The chain has TRBV19 and TRBJ2-3; possible D gene TRBD2, 5 bases. The CDR3 runs 14 residues. Looked up from germline, CDR1 is LNHDA and CDR2 is SQIVND (reference sequence). Trimming removed 3 bases from V and 0 bases from J, with 7 bases in between. The CDR3 coding sequence is TGTGCCAGTAGTATGGGAGACAGCACAGATACGCAGTATTTT. This sequence encodes CASSMGDSTDTQYF.

The chain employs TRBV14 and TRBJ2-5; TRBD1 matches at 7 bases. The CDR3 length is 11 residues. Germline assignment: CDR1 SGHDN and CDR2 FVKESK. J gave up 7 bases and V 7 bases, and 3 bases lay outside the gene matches. This chain's CDR3 is CASTSGGTQYF. The CDR3 DNA reads TGTGCCAGCACCTCAGGGGGGACCCAGTACTTC.

This clone appeared a few times. The chain combines TRBV2 with TRBJ1-2; the D is unclear. In germline, CDR1 is SNHLY, CDR2 FYNNEI. V was pared by 0 bases and J by 2 bases, with 10 bases between. The length of the CDR3 is 15 residues. The CDR3 protein is CASSEAGVPNYGYTF. The CDR3 bases are TGTGCCAGCAGTGAAGCTGGCGTCCCCAACTATGGCTACACCTTC.

This clone was detected once. J is TRBJ1-5 and V is TRBV7-2; tentative D call: TRBD1 (6 bases). The CDR3 consists of 14 residues. V lost 5 bases and J 6 bases, leaving 14 bases between the germline ends. Looked up from germline, CDR1 is SGHTA and CDR2 is FQGNSA. As DNA, the CDR3 is TGTGCCAGCAGCCCGCAGGGGTTGGGTCAGCCCCAGCATTTT. It translates to CASSPQGLGQPQHF.

The gene calls are TRBV9 and TRBJ2-2; D is perhaps TRBD1 or TRBD2 (5 bases each). Germline loops: CDR1 SGDLS, CDR2 YYNGEE. CDR3 size: 14 residues. Trimming cost V 5 bases and J 6 bases, with 14 bases left between them. CDR3 DNA sequence: TGTGCCAGCAGTGAACATTGGGGGTCCGGGGAGCTGTTTTTT. Protein product: CASSEHWGSGELFF.

This chain connects TRBV24-1 to TRBJ2-1; D is undetermined. Germline V gene data show CDR1 as KGHDR and CDR2 as SFDVKD. Between the trimmed V and J ends, which lost 9 bases and 5 bases, there was a span of 7 bases. The CDR3 runs to 11 residues. CDR3 protein: CATGQHNEQFF. The DNA for the CDR3 is TGTGCCACCGGGCAGCACAATGAGCAGTTCTTC.

V is TRBV6-1 and J is TRBJ2-7, with D perhaps matching TRBD1 or TRBD2 (5 bases each). The germline V gene encodes CDR1 MNHNS and CDR2 SASEGT. The CDR3 totals 16 residues. Deletions cut 4 bases from V and 4 bases from J, with 20 bases between. CDR3 sequence reads: CASSVGTGSPFYEQYV. In DNA, the CDR3 is TGTGCCAGCAGTGTGGGGACGGGCAGCCCTTTTTACGAGCAGTACGTC.

V usage is TRBV6-5 and J usage is TRBJ2-2, with a possible D match to TRBD1 (6 bases). Germline-derived CDR1 and CDR2 are MNHEY and SVGAGI. The CDR3 consists of 16 residues. Trimming took 0 bases from V and 4 from J, leaving 12 bases between them. CDR3 coding DNA: TGTGCCAGCAGTTACTCATACAGGGTTGCCACCGGGGAGCTGTTTTTT. Protein sequence: CASSYSYRVATGELFF.

The chain uses TRBV6-4 and TRBJ2-2; D call uncertain. CDR1 is MRHNA, CDR2 SNTAGT, per germline. CDR3 size: 15 residues. Trimming removed 3 bases from V and 4 bases from J, with 12 bases in between. The CDR3 loop is CASSESFTLTGELFF. The CDR3 nucleotides read TGTGCCAGCAGTGAGTCTTTTACCCTCACCGGGGAGCTGTTTTTT.

V is TRBV3-1 (or the pseudogene TRBV3-2) and J is TRBJ2-3, with 9 positions matching TRBD2. Trimming cost V 0 bases and J 2 bases; bases outside gene matches: 6. CDR3 length: 17 amino acids. Germline V gene sequence: CDR1 LGHDT, CDR2 YNNKEL (reference sequence). The CDR3 protein is CASSQESLAGYTDTQYF. The DNA of the CDR3 is TGTGCCAGCAGCCAAGAATCTCTAGCGGGGTACACAGATACGCAGTATTTT.

The chain couples TRBV2 to TRBJ2-1, with 10 bases lining up with TRBD2. V lost 6 bases, J lost 8 bases, and 7 bases stayed unmatched. The CDR3 runs to 14 residues. Germline CDR1 SNHLY, CDR2 FYNNEI. Here the CDR3 DNA reads TGTGCCAGCAGCCTGGGACTAGCGATCGATGAGCAGTTCTTC. It encodes CASSLGLAIDEQFF.

The V call is TRBV11-2, the J call TRBJ2-2, with a tentative D call TRBD1 (5 bases). Trimming stripped 2 bases from V and 1 base from J, with 8 bases between. This CDR3 is built from 15 residues. Germline lookup yields CDR1 SGHAT and CDR2 FQNNGV. The CDR3 protein is CASSLTQGNTGELFF. CDR3 nucleotide sequence: TGTGCCAGCAGCTTAACCCAGGGGAACACCGGGGAGCTGTTTTTT.

The chain has TRBV5-1 and TRBJ2-5; 10 bases agree with TRBD1. J gave up 1 base and V 0 bases, and 3 bases lay outside the gene matches. CDR1 is SGHRS, CDR2 YFSETQ, per germline. This CDR3 is 16 amino acids long. CDR3 region: CASSLGQGAGQETQYF. CDR3 bases: TGCGCCAGCAGCTTGGGACAGGGGGCAGGCCAAGAGACCCAGTACTTC.